What follows are 30 T cell receptor beta chains derived from one specimen sequenced in a study of shared clonotypes between healthy human individuals. Libraries were prepared by immunoSEQ multiplex PCR; TCRdb keeps only in-frame clonotypes and omits some of them. The sample carries about a million clones, about 74% recorded once. The sample comprised memory CD4+ T cells sorted from blood. Subset described: CD45RA-negative fraction. All receptors come from a man aged 18 to 30 in good health.

This chain connects TRBV4-1 to TRBJ2-7, with 10 bases matching TRBD1. Germline V gene data show CDR1 as MGHRA and CDR2 as YSYEKL. The CDR3 consists of 17 residues. The junction had 8 bases not matched to a gene; V was cut back by 2 bases and J by 1 base. The CDR3 loop is CASSQPTTGGLSYEQYF. In DNA, the CDR3 is TGCGCCAGCAGCCAACCTACGACAGGGGGCCTTTCCTACGAGCAGTACTTC.

This clone was seen a single time. The chain recombines TRBV9 with TRBJ2-3, with D possibly TRBD2 on 6 matching bases. Germline CDR1 SGDLS, CDR2 YYNGEE. This CDR3 is 15 amino acids long. Trimming took 6 bases from V and 0 from J, leaving 14 bases between them. CDR3: CASTQWGVSTDTQYF. CDR3 DNA sequence: TGTGCCAGCACCCAGTGGGGGGTTAGCACAGATACGCAGTATTTT.

The count of this clone is one. The J gene is TRBJ2-2, the V gene TRBV9, with 8 nucleotides matching TRBD1. Per germline, CDR1 SGDLS and CDR2 YYNGEE. The V segment lost 3 bases and the J segment 6 bases; nucleotides outside the gene matches: 13. This CDR3 comprises 17 residues. CDR3 protein: CASSAAQGEWVAGELFF. CDR3 in DNA: TGTGCCAGCAGCGCGGCACAGGGGGAGTGGGTGGCCGGGGAGCTGTTTTTT.

This rearrangement joins TRBV5-1 to TRBJ2-1; 8 nucleotides agree with TRBD1. This CDR3 is built from 14 residues. With V trimmed by 4 bases and J by 8 bases, 8 bases remained unmatched. CDR1 is SGHRS, CDR2 YFSETQ, per germline. This chain's CDR3 is CASSGRTGRDEQFF. CDR3 coding DNA: TGCGCCAGCAGCGGGCGGACAGGGCGAGATGAGCAGTTCTTC.

The chain carries TRBV10-2 and TRBJ2-5, with TRBD2 identical over 8 bases. CDR3 length: 14 residues. The trim removed 6 bases at V and 4 bases at J, leaving 7 bases unmatched. In germline, CDR1 is WSHSY, CDR2 SAAADI. This CDR3 reads CASRTGGGGETQYF. The DNA of the CDR3 is TGCGCCAGCAGGACCGGGGGGGGAGGAGAGACCCAGTACTTC.

The genes are TRBV7-3 and TRBJ1-1; D gene ambiguous. The CDR3 consists of 12 residues. The V and J ends lost 5 bases and 11 bases respectively, with 15 bases between them. The V gene's germline CDR1 is SGHTA and CDR2 FQGTGA. The CDR3 DNA reads TGTGCCAGCAGCCCGCGTTTCGAGAGGGCTTTCTTT. Translated, it gives CASSPRFERAFF. The whole variable domain, filled in from reference TRBV7-3 and TRBJ1-1, reads GAGVSQTPSNKVTEKGKYVELRCDPISGHTALYWYRQSLGQGPEFLIYFQGTGAADDSGLPNDRFFAVRPEGSVSTLKIQRTERGDSAVYLCASSPRFERAFFGQGTRLTVV.

The chain has TRBV7-2 and TRBJ2-7, with TRBD1 identical over 7 bases. The CDR3 spans 12 residues. Germline V gene lookup returns CDR1 SGHTA and CDR2 FQGNSA. V lost 4 bases, J lost 3 bases, and 0 bases stayed unmatched. As DNA, the CDR3 is TGTGCCAGCAGCTGGGACAGCTACGAGCAGTACTTC. As protein: CASSWDSYEQYF.

A single count supports this clone. The chain has TRBV7-9 and TRBJ2-5; D is perhaps TRBD2 (5 bases). V shed 0 bases and J shed 5 bases, with 16 bases lying between them. The V gene's germline CDR1 is SEHNR and CDR2 FQNEAQ (reference sequence). CDR3 length: 16 residues. The CDR3: CASSLAHEGARETQYF. Written as DNA, the CDR3 is TGTGCCAGCAGCTTAGCGCATGAGGGAGCGAGGGAGACCCAGTACTTC.

This sequence joins TRBV19 and TRBJ2-2, with a weak D call TRBD1 (6 bases). The CDR3 is 15 amino acids. CDR1 and CDR2 (germline): LNHDA, SQIVND (reference sequence). With 3 bases removed from V and 1 base from J, the gap between germline ends came to 9 bases. In nucleotides, the CDR3 is TGTGCCAGTAGTATCCAGGGGTGGAACACCGGGGAGCTGTTTTTT. This sequence encodes CASSIQGWNTGELFF.

The chain employs TRBV9 and TRBJ2-5; D gene ambiguous. Per the germline V gene, CDR1 is SGDLS and CDR2 is YYNGEE. This CDR3 contains 11 residues. Trimming stripped 7 bases from V and 3 bases from J, with 7 bases between. Here the CDR3 DNA reads TGTGCCAGCGCAAGGGAAGAGACCCAGTACTTC. Protein product: CASAREETQYF.

This clone was counted once. This chain connects TRBV10-2 to TRBJ2-4, with a possible D match to TRBD1 (5 bases). The CDR3 contains 17 residues. Germline lookup yields CDR1 WSHSY and CDR2 SAAADI. Trimming took off 3 bases at V and 1 base at J, with 16 bases between the two ends. CDR3 region: CASSDFARDGAKNIQYF. CDR3 nucleotides: TGCGCCAGCAGTGACTTCGCCAGGGATGGCGCCAAAAACATTCAGTACTTC.

This clone was observed a handful of times. Other DNA sequences in this sample translate to the same CDR3. The chain couples TRBV30 to TRBJ1-5; no clear D. The CDR3 contains 13 residues. The germline V and J ends were trimmed by 0 bases and 1 base, with 4 bases remaining between them. Germline-derived CDR1 and CDR2 are GTSNPN and SVGIG (reference sequence). CDR3 amino acids: CAWSVNSNQPQHF. CDR3 nucleotides: TGTGCCTGGAGTGTAAACAGCAATCAGCCCCAGCATTTT.

This chain links TRBV25-1 with TRBJ2-5, with D hard to call. CDR1 and CDR2 from the germline V gene are MGHDK and SYGVNS. This CDR3 region has 14 residues. Deletions cut 7 bases from V and 1 base from J, with 13 bases between. This CDR3 reads CASNGPPPQETQYF. For the CDR3, the DNA is TGTGCCAGCAACGGGCCGCCGCCCCAAGAGACCCAGTACTTC.

V and J are TRBV27 and TRBJ1-2; a possible D gene is TRBD1 (5 bases). The CDR3 extends over 15 amino acids. Per the germline V gene, CDR1 is MNHEY and CDR2 is SMNVEV (reference sequence). V dropped 2 bases and J dropped 5 bases, with 15 bases sitting between them. This CDR3 reads CASSLRAGMGYGYTF. The CDR3 DNA sequence: TGTGCCAGCAGTTTAAGGGCAGGGATGGGATATGGCTACACCTTC.

This clone was counted only a few times. The chain combines TRBV30 with TRBJ2-1; the D is unclear. CDR1 is GTSNPN, CDR2 SVGIG, per germline (reference sequence). The germline V and J ends were trimmed by 4 bases and 6 bases, with 7 bases remaining between them. CDR3 length: 11 residues. In nucleotides, the CDR3 is TGTGCCTGGACATACAGCAATGAGCAGTTCTTC. Protein: CAWTYSNEQFF.

The chain joins TRBV10-3 to TRBJ2-2; 14 nucleotides line up with TRBD2. The CDR3 spans 19 residues. Germline V CDR1 and CDR2: ENHRY, SYGVKD. V shed 1 base and J 4 bases; nucleotides not matched to a gene: 8. The CDR3 spells CAISELGLAGGLVTGELFF. CDR3 bases: TGTGCCATCAGTGAGTTAGGACTAGCGGGAGGACTTGTCACCGGGGAGCTGTTTTTT.

The sample holds one count of this clone. V usage is TRBV9 and J usage is TRBJ2-5; TRBD1 or TRBD2 may be the D gene (5 bases each). Trimming removed 1 base from V and 2 bases from J, with 9 bases in between. This CDR3 comprises 14 residues. The germline V gene encodes CDR1 SGDLS and CDR2 YYNGEE. The CDR3 reads CASSVRGAQETQYF. The CDR3 DNA is TGTGCCAGCAGCGTAAGAGGGGCGCAAGAGACCCAGTACTTC.

V and J are TRBV14 and TRBJ1-2, with 7 bases aligning to TRBD1. Germline V gives CDR1 SGHDN, CDR2 FVKESK. This CDR3 is 16 amino acids long. V gave up 3 bases and J gave up 0 bases; unmatched junction bases: 7. This CDR3 is CASSQARQGANYGYTF. Written as DNA, the CDR3 is TGTGCCAGCAGCCAGGCTCGACAGGGCGCTAACTATGGCTACACCTTC. Full variable domain (remainder filled in from reference TRBV14 and TRBJ1-2): EAGVTQFPSHSVIEKGQTVTLRCDPISGHDNLYWYRRVMGKEIKFLLHFVKESKQDESGMPNNRFLAERTGGTYSTLKVQPAELEDSGVYFCASSQARQGANYGYTFGSGTRLTVV.

Comment on this clone: A much larger clone is a single base away; this may be a read error. Other DNA sequences within the sample encode an identical CDR3. The rearrangement links TRBV7-9 to TRBJ1-2, with unresolved D. The germline V gene encodes CDR1 SEHNR and CDR2 FQNEAQ (reference sequence). The CDR3 length is 12 residues. The CDR3: CASSFGLAPYAF. CDR3 nucleotide sequence: TGTGCTAGCAGCTTTGGTTTAGCCCCTTACGCCTTC.

The rearrangement links TRBV25-1 to TRBJ2-5; unclear D gene. CDR3 size: 16 residues. V was pared by 3 bases and J by 5 bases, with 19 bases between. The germline V gene encodes CDR1 MGHDK and CDR2 SYGVNS. Here the CDR3 DNA reads TGTGCCAGCAGTGACCCCACACCGGGTTTACGGGAGACCCAGTACTTC. This gives the protein CASSDPTPGLRETQYF.

The chain joins TRBV5-5 to TRBJ1-5; 7 nucleotides line up with TRBD1. The length of the CDR3 is 13 residues. Per the germline V gene, CDR1 is SGHKS and CDR2 is YYEKEE (reference sequence). V dropped 3 bases and J dropped 4; count of bases not matched to a gene: 1. For the CDR3, the DNA is TGTGCCAGCAGCTGGGACAGTAATCAGCCCCAGCATTTT. Translation gives CASSWDSNQPQHF.

This sequence joins TRBV6-1 and TRBJ1-3, with 7 bases identical to TRBD1. The CDR3 is made up of 12 amino acids. Looked up from germline, CDR1 is MNHNS and CDR2 is SASEGT. Germline trimming cut 10 bases from V and 4 bases from J; bases unmatched to any gene: 4. The CDR3 DNA reads as TGTGCCACCAGGGGGACCGGAAACACCATATATTTT. It yields the protein CATRGTGNTIYF.

The V call is TRBV5-6, the J call TRBJ2-1, with D perhaps assigned TRBD1 or TRBD2 (6 bases each). There are 13 residues in the CDR3. Germline values: CDR1 SGHDT, CDR2 YYEEEE. V was pared by 4 bases and J by 8 bases, with 13 bases between. The DNA for the CDR3 is TGTGCCAGCAGCCCTCGGGGGCGCCATGAGCAGTTCTTC. This translates into CASSPRGRHEQFF. The whole variable domain, remainder taken from reference TRBV5-6 and TRBJ2-1, is DAGVTQSPTHLIKTRGQQVTLRCSPKSGHDTVSWYQQALGQGPQFIFQYYEEEERQRGNFPDRFSGHQFPNYSSELNVNALLLGDSALYLCASSPRGRHEQFFGPGTRLTVL.

The chain employs TRBV7-2 and TRBJ2-2, with 8 bases fitting TRBD1. The junction had 5 bases not matched to a gene; V was cut back by 5 bases and J by 3 bases. Looked up from germline, CDR1 is SGHTA and CDR2 is FQGNSA. This CDR3 comprises 15 residues. The CDR3 loop is CASSPGQVDTGELFF. The CDR3 DNA sequence: TGTGCCAGCAGCCCGGGACAGGTTGACACCGGGGAGCTGTTTTTT. The variable domain in full, completed from reference TRBV7-2 and TRBJ2-2, reads GAGVSQSPSNKVTEKGKDVELRCDPISGHTALYWYRQSLGQGLEFLIYFQGNSAPDKSGLPSDRFSAERTGGSVSTLTIQRTQQEDSAVYLCASSPGQVDTGELFFGEGSRLTVL.

The chain uses TRBV28 and TRBJ1-1, with D perhaps matching TRBD1 (6 bases). V lost 10 bases, J lost 4 bases, and 10 bases lay in between. CDR1 is MDHEN and CDR2 is SYDVKM in the germline V gene. The CDR3 consists of 11 residues. The CDR3 sequence is CATRGLTEAFF. The CDR3 nucleotides are TGTGCCACCCGGGGGCTCACTGAAGCTTTCTTT.

This clone has ten or more counts. The V and J genes are TRBV5-1 and TRBJ2-2; D remains ambiguous. The CDR3 sequence is 15 residues long. V lost 1 base and J 4 bases, leaving 11 bases between the germline ends. From germline, CDR1 is SGHRS and CDR2 YFSETQ. Written as DNA, the CDR3 is TGCGCCAGCAGCTTGTCGATTTCGGCCACCGGGGAGCTGTTTTTT. Amino acid sequence: CASSLSISATGELFF. The whole variable domain, remainder taken from reference TRBV5-1 and TRBJ2-2, is KAGVTQTPRYLIKTRGQQVTLSCSPISGHRSVSWYQQTPGQGLQFLFEYFSETQRNKGNFPGRFSGRQFSNSRSEMNVSTLELGDSALYLCASSLSISATGELFFGEGSRLTVL.

The chain joins TRBV14 to TRBJ1-5; TRBD1 aligns across 8 bases. Looked up from germline, CDR1 is SGHDN and CDR2 is FVKESK. The CDR3 loop spans 14 amino acids. Trimming took 4 bases from V and 3 from J; bases not matched to a gene: 2. The CDR3 coding sequence is TGTGCCAGCAGCCGCAGGGGGCCCAATCAGCCCCAGCATTTT. Protein sequence: CASSRRGPNQPQHF.

The gene calls are TRBV27 and TRBJ2-1, with D possibly TRBD1 on 6 matching bases. In germline, CDR1 is MNHEY, CDR2 SMNVEV (reference sequence). V shed 3 bases and J shed 9 bases, with 27 bases lying between them. This CDR3 region has 18 residues. The CDR3 loop is CASSFTRTDSSRVGEQFF. CDR3 DNA sequence: TGTGCCAGCAGTTTCACTAGGACAGACTCGAGCCGGGTCGGTGAGCAGTTCTTC.

This chain links TRBV28 with TRBJ2-3; 13 bases are shared with TRBD2. CDR3 length equals 20 residues. Germline V gene lookup returns CDR1 MDHEN and CDR2 SYDVKM. V lost 2 bases to trimming and J lost 0 bases; unmatched junction nucleotides: 11. CDR3 bases: TGTGCCAGCAGTTTACGGGGACTAGCGGGGTACAAGTTTAGCACAGATACGCAGTATTTT. The encoded protein is CASSLRGLAGYKFSTDTQYF.

The chain uses TRBV6-7 and TRBJ2-6; D remains ambiguous. TRBV6-7 is designated an ORF whose function remains uncertain. This CDR3 is built from 18 residues. Between the trimmed V and J ends, which lost 4 bases and 5 bases, there was a span of 21 bases. The CDR3 bases are TGTGCCAGCAGTTTTAGCTCGCGTTTACAAAGTCGGGCCAACGTCCTGACTTTC. Translating gives CASSFSSRLQSRANVLTF.